The rows below give T cell receptor beta chains drawn from one sample of a study of T cell clones after liver transplantation. Only in-frame clones appear in the TCRdb table, and some are missing; sequencing was by immunoSEQ multiplex PCR. The data show some 45,000 clones, 86% seen once. The input for sequencing was CD4+ T cells from blood, taken 24 months after liver transplant. The receptors stem from a human patient who received a liver transplant. The T cells may partly be graft donor cells. CDR3s include the opening cysteine and the closing phenylalanine or tryptophan. The order of the fields is V gene, J gene, CDR3 protein.

TRBV27	TRBJ1-2	CASLGPSYGYTF
TRBV27	TRBJ1-5	CASSPGVGGEISQHF
TRBV7-3	TRBJ1-1	CASSLGGLNTEAFF
TRBV19	TRBJ1-5	CASIPDGGFRQPQHF
TRBV12-5	TRBJ2-5	CASGPGQGEMRETQYF
TRBV9	TRBJ1-1	CASSARLGGYTEAFF
TRBV15	TRBJ2-4	CATSVPGGLFQNIQYF
TRBV7-6	TRBJ2-2	CASSLDRGQNTGELFF
TRBV5-1	TRBJ2-3	CASSLVSGGTDTQYF
TRBV5-1	TRBJ2-5	CASSLNPRETQYF
TRBV14	TRBJ2-7	CASTSSRGKPGEQYF
TRBV5-6	TRBJ2-7	CASSFFRDRASYEQYF
TRBV28	TRBJ1-2	CASSPAGISYGYTF
TRBV5-4	TRBJ1-2	CASSAGRGEKGYTF
TRBV11-3	TRBJ2-7	CASSLRGSAPREQYF
TRBV18	TRBJ2-5	CASSPTLKETQYF
TRBV28	TRBJ2-4	CASTLNRGGLNIQYF
TRBV4-3	TRBJ2-2	CASSQISGAAGELFF
TRBV12-5	TRBJ1-5	CASGLVETISNQPQHF
TRBV28	TRBJ1-4	CASHTATNEKLFF
TRBV9	TRBJ2-2	CASSVLPENTGELFF
TRBV27	TRBJ2-1	CASSLRLAAYNEQFF
TRBV19	TRBJ2-5	CASSILLAGQETQYF
TRBV11-2	TRBJ1-6	CASSLTGGSYNSPLHF
TRBV19	TRBJ2-7	CASSTELYEQYF
TRBV7-2	TRBJ2-7	CASSLAPTGAYEQYF
TRBV7-9	TRBJ2-3	CASSQFDTQYF
TRBV27	TRBJ2-3	CASSLTSTDTQYF
TRBV9	TRBJ2-1	CASSVGSRLAGSGEQFF
TRBV7-3	TRBJ2-3	CASSLAGLEADTQYF
TRBV28	TRBJ2-1	CASSLTSAEQFF
TRBV7-9	TRBJ1-1	CASSPSRGRADTEAFF
TRBV18	TRBJ2-7	CASSPRGDEQYF
TRBV7-9	TRBJ2-7	CASSLGQGGYEQYF
TRBV6-5	TRBJ2-7	CASRPGQGSHEQYF
TRBV6-1	TRBJ1-1	CASSVGGGVTEAFF
TRBV27	TRBJ2-3	CASSPLAGGYTQYF
TRBV19	TRBJ1-4	CASSKEKLFF
TRBV5-1	TRBJ2-7	CASSLAGTGPLEQYF